The 6 T cell receptor beta chains given below trace back to one sample, sequenced in a study of blood T cell repertoires in COVID-19. Sequenced by immunoSEQ multiplex PCR; TCRdb stores in-frame clones only, minus some. Among 12,000 or so clones, 90% were seen once, and the ten largest hold roughly an eighth. Sequenced sample: peripheral blood. These receptors came from a man aged 70-80 years with active COVID-19.

The chain employs TRBV21-1 and TRBJ2-2; the tabulated D call, TRBD1, remains unverified against the DNA. TRBV21-1 is labeled a pseudogene. The CDR3 runs to 16 residues. Here the CDR3 reads CASSKGQTPNTGELFF. The CDR3 bases are TGTGCCAGCAGCAAAGGACAGACGCCGAACACCGGGGAGCTGTTTTTT.

The chain couples TRBV19 to TRBJ1-2; 10 bases are shared with TRBD1. With 7 bases clipped from V and 3 bases from J, the junction kept 5 bases outside the gene matches. CDR1 is LNHDA, CDR2 SQIVND, per germline (reference sequence). The CDR3 consists of 14 residues. CDR3 DNA sequence: TGTGCCAGTATTCGGACAGGGGGAGACTATGGCTACACCTTC. It yields the protein CASIRTGGDYGYTF.

This clone has a single count. The chain has TRBV19 and TRBJ2-7, with D possibly matching TRBD1 (6 bases). The germline V gene has CDR1 LNHDA and CDR2 SQIVND (reference sequence). There are 13 residues in the CDR3. V was shortened by 8 bases and J by 7 bases, with 18 bases between the two germline ends. CDR3 loop: CASARNRVREQYF. For the CDR3, the DNA is TGTGCCAGTGCTCGGAACAGGGTGCGGGAGCAGTACTTC. Together with reference TRBV19 and TRBJ2-7, the CDR3 gives the full variable domain: DGGITQSPKYLFRKEGQNVTLSCEQNLNHDAMYWYRQDPGQGLRLIYYSQIVNDFQKGDIAEGYSVSREKKESFPLTVTSAQKNPTAFYLCASARNRVREQYFGPGTRLTVT.

Here the CDR3 DNA reads TGTGCCAGCTCAACGACAGGGGCGAACACTGAAGCTTTCTTT. This sequence encodes CASSTTGANTEAFF. The rearrangement uses TRBV18 and TRBJ1-1; 8 bases line up with TRBD1. CDR1 KGHSH and CDR2 LQKENI come from the germline V gene. The J segment lost 1 base and the V segment lost 5 bases, leaving 3 bases of the junction unmatched. The CDR3 is made up of 14 amino acids.

This chain links TRBV19 with TRBJ1-2, with D unclear. CDR1 and CDR2 (germline): LNHDA, SQIVND (reference sequence). V was trimmed by 6 bases and J by 3 bases, leaving 11 bases between them. The CDR3 is 13 amino acids. CDR3 in amino acids: CASSPTVYYGYTF. CDR3 DNA sequence: TGTGCCAGTAGCCCCACAGTATACTATGGCTACACCTTC.

This chain uses TRBV3-1 (or the pseudogene TRBV3-2) with TRBJ2-7; D ambiguous. The CDR3 loop spans 12 amino acids. V lost 1 base and J lost 3, with 4 bases in between. CDR1 is LGHDT, CDR2 YNNKEL, per germline (reference sequence). The CDR3 here is CASSQVGYEQYF. CDR3 coding DNA: TGTGCCAGCAGCCAAGTCGGCTACGAGCAGTACTTC.